Listed below are T cell receptor beta chains from one sample, sequenced in a study of cytomegalovirus exposure and HLA in healthy donors. The data were produced by immunoSEQ multiplex PCR, yet TCRdb's version contains in-frame clones alone and is incomplete. The sample lists under 300,000 clones, roughly four fifths occurring once. The sequencing sample was made of PBMCs. The receptor set was obtained from an older woman in good health and CMV-seropositive. Both conserved end residues are part of each CDR3. Each record gives: D gene, clone size, J gene, V gene, CDR3 protein, CDR3 DNA. D genes are given only for firm matches. Only part of the rows carry a size: once, few, many, or a class if the clone is expanded.

.	.	TRBJ2-1	TRBV5-1	CASSLGTVYNEQFF	TGCGCCAGCAGCTTGGGCACAGTATACAATGAGCAGTTCTTC
TRBD1	.	TRBJ2-2	TRBV6-1	CASTRDRVTGELFF	TGTGCCAGCACTAGGGACAGGGTTACCGGGGAGCTGTTTTTT
TRBD2	.	TRBJ2-1	TRBV5-1	CASSGGLGPGEQFF	TGCGCCAGCAGTGGGGGACTAGGCCCAGGGGAGCAGTTCTTC
.	.	TRBJ1-1	TRBV19	CASSFTTGNTEAFF	TGTGCCAGTAGTTTTACAACAGGGAACACTGAAGCTTTCTTT
TRBD2	.	TRBJ2-3	TRBV7-9	CAGSLALAGADTQYF	TGTGCCGGCAGCTTAGCATTAGCGGGAGCAGATACGCAGTATTTT
TRBD1	few	TRBJ2-7	TRBV5-4	CASSSETGSFEQYF	TGTGCCAGCAGCTCTGAGACAGGGAGTTTCGAGCAGTACTTC
TRBD1	.	TRBJ1-4	TRBV7-9	CASSYTGALEGKLFF	TGTGCCAGCAGCTACACAGGGGCCCTGGAAGGGAAACTGTTTTTT
TRBD1	.	TRBJ1-2	TRBV7-2	CASSPRTGEYGYTF	TGTGCCAGCAGCCCACGGACAGGAGAATATGGCTACACCTTC
.	.	TRBJ2-1	TRBV6-1	CASSVETFFNEQFF	TGTGCCAGCAGTGTAGAGACTTTTTTTAATGAGCAGTTCTTC
.	.	TRBJ2-5	TRBV4-1	CASSQGGAGGETQYF	TGCGCCAGCAGCCAAGGGGGGGCAGGGGGGGAGACCCAGTACTTC
.	.	TRBJ1-2	TRBV28	CASSRDILYTF	TGTGCCAGCAGTCGGGACATTCTTTACACCTTC
.	once	TRBJ2-3	TRBV5-1	CASSPKSGSASTDTQYF	TGCGCCAGCAGCCCTAAGTCGGGGTCGGCTAGCACAGATACGCAGTATTTT
.	.	TRBJ2-1	TRBV27	CASRGSQLHLYNEQFF	TGTGCCAGCCGAGGATCACAACTACACCTCTACAATGAGCAGTTCTTC
TRBD1	once	TRBJ1-2	TRBV19	CASSRETGEYNYGYTF	TGTGCCAGTAGTAGAGAGACAGGGGAATATAACTATGGCTACACCTTC
.	.	TRBJ2-1	TRBV4-1	CASSQDPTGDNEQFF	TGCGCCAGCAGCCAAGATCCCACAGGAGACAATGAGCAGTTCTTC
.	.	TRBJ2-5	TRBV28	CASRGRTAQETQYF	TGTGCCAGCAGGGGCAGGACTGCACAAGAGACCCAGTACTTC
.	.	TRBJ2-7	TRBV21-1	CASSNPPTSGRMGEQYF	TGTGCCAGCAGCAATCCCCCGACTAGCGGGAGAATGGGAGAGCAGTACTTC
.	.	TRBJ2-1	TRBV4-1	CASSQPQLAGNEQFF	TGCGCCAGCAGCCAACCCCAGCTAGCAGGCAATGAGCAGTTCTTC
.	.	TRBJ2-5	TRBV29-1	CSVEQGRETQYF	TGCAGCGTGGAACAGGGTCGAGAGACCCAGTACTTC
.	once	TRBJ2-1	TRBV6-1	CASSEAGLNWAYNEQFF	TGTGCCAGCAGTGAAGCGGGACTTAATTGGGCATACAATGAGCAGTTCTTC
.	.	TRBJ1-5	TRBV30	CAYSTGYGQPQHF	TGTGCCTACTCAACAGGGTATGGACAGCCCCAGCATTTT
.	.	TRBJ2-4	TRBV10-3	CAISEELRGIQYF	TGTGCCATCAGTGAAGAGCTTAGGGGGATTCAGTACTTC
.	.	TRBJ2-7	TRBV6-1	CASSAPGLSEQYF	TGTGCCAGCAGTGCCCCAGGTCTCTCCGAGCAGTACTTC
.	.	TRBJ1-5	TRBV7-3	CASSLLGAGPQHF	TGTGCCAGCAGCCTTCTTGGGGCCGGGCCCCAGCATTTT
.	.	TRBJ2-7	TRBV5-1	CASSPAASSYEQYF	TGCGCCAGCAGCCCGGCGGCCAGCTCCTACGAGCAGTACTTC
.	.	TRBJ2-6	TRBV6-1	CASSGQLNSGANVLTF	TGTGCCAGCAGTGGGCAGTTAAATAGCGGGGCCAACGTCCTGACTTTC
.	once	TRBJ2-7	TRBV5-4	CASSLDLTAYEQYF	TGTGCCAGCAGCTTGGATCTAACAGCCTACGAGCAGTACTTC
TRBD1	once	TRBJ2-7	TRBV23-1	CASSQSLSGQGGSEQYF	TGCGCCAGCAGTCAATCGTTGTCGGGACAGGGGGGATCCGAGCAGTACTTC
TRBD1	.	TRBJ1-1	TRBV7-9	CASSLRGGTGEAFF	TGTGCCAGCAGTCTGAGGGGTGGGACAGGCGAAGCTTTCTTT
.	once	TRBJ2-1	TRBV9	CASSAPGVPYNEQFF	TGTGCCAGCAGCGCACCGGGAGTCCCCTACAATGAGCAGTTCTTC
TRBD2	.	TRBJ2-1	TRBV27	CASSFGLAAENEQFF	TGTGCCAGCAGTTTCGGACTAGCGGCAGAAAATGAGCAGTTCTTC